The entry below gives a single T cell receptor beta chain sequence along with its context. Antigen: not known. The data were taken from a study of a mutant IDH1 vaccine in newly diagnosed glioma. Study-level background: It was radiotherapy, temozolomide, or both that patients received previously, with most receiving both.

Sequencing used immunoSEQ multiplex PCR; TCRdb keeps in-frame clones, though not all of them. Of approximately 40,000 clones in the sample, 75% to 85% are singletons; the top ten hold more than 5%. The germline V gene has CDR1 MGHDK and CDR2 SYGVNS. The CDR3 is 13 amino acids. V shed 3 bases, J shed 3 bases, and the junction held 1 base outside the gene matches. Time point specified: week 5, during vaccination. The study gave 300 ug of mutant IDH1 20-mer peptide per vaccine dose, with topical imiquimod. V gene TRBV25-1 combines with J gene TRBJ2-7, with 8 nucleotides matching TRBD2. The sequence was obtained from a man aged 35 to 55 with glioma. Sample: PBMCs, taken from a glioma patient whose treatment included an IDH1 peptide vaccine. CDR3 in DNA: TGTGCCAGCAGTGAGGGACTAGGCTACGAGCAGTACTTC. It translates to CASSEGLGYEQYF.